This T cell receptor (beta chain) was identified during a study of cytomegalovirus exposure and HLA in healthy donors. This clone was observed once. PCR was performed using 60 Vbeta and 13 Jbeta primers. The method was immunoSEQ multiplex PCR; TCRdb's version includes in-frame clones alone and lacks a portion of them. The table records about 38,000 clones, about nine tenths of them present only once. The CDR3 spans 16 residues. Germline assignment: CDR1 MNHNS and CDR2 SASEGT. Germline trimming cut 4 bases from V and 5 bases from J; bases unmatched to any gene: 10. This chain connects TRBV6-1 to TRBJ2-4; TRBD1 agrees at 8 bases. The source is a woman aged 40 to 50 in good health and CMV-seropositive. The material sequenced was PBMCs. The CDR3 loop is CASSGLIQGVQNIQYF. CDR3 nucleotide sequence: TGTGCCAGCAGTGGGTTGATACAGGGGGTCCAAAACATTCAGTACTTC.